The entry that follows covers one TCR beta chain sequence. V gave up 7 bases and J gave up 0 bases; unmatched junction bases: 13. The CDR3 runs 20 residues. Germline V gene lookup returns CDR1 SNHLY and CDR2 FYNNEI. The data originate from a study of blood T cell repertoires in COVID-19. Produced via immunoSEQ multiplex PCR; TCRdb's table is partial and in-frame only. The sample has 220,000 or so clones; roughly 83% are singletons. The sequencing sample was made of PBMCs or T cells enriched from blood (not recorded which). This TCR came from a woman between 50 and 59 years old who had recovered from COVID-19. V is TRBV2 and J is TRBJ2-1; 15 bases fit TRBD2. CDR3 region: CASTSPGLAGGPSSYNEQFF. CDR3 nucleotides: TGTGCCAGCACCTCACCGGGACTAGCGGGGGGTCCAAGCTCCTACAATGAGCAGTTCTTC.